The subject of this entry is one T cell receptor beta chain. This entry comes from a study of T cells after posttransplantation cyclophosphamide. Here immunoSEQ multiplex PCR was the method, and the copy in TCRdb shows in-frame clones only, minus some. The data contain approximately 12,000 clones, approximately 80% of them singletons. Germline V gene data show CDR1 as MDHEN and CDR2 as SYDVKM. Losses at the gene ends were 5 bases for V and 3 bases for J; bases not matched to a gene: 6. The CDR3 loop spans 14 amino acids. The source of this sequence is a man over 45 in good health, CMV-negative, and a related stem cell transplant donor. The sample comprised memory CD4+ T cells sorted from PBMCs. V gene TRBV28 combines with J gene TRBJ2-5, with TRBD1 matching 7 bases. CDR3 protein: CASSDPGTEETQYF. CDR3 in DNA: TGTGCCAGCAGTGATCCTGGGACAGAAGAGACCCAGTACTTC.